One sample yielded the 14 T cell receptor beta chains listed below, sequenced in a study of blood T cell repertoires in COVID-19. Method: immunoSEQ multiplex PCR; TCRdb's copy keeps in-frame clones and lacks some. Of fewer than 130,000 clones in the sample, 76% were seen once. Sample: peripheral blood. Receptor source: a woman of 80 years or more with acute or convalescent COVID-19.

The chain is built from TRBV12-3 or TRBV12-4 and TRBJ1-1; no clear D. The germline V and J ends were trimmed by 8 bases and 10 bases, with 20 bases remaining between them. This CDR3 comprises 13 residues. CDR3 region: CASAGGRVVPAFF. As DNA, the CDR3 is TGTGCCAGCGCCGGTGGGAGGGTTGTGCCAGCTTTCTTT.

This chain joins TRBV19 and TRBJ2-7; D uncertain. Germline V gives CDR1 LNHDA, CDR2 SQIVND (reference sequence). Trimming left V 3 bases short and J 2 bases short, with 11 bases between. This CDR3 has 14 amino acids. DNA of the CDR3: TGTGCCAGTAGTATCCAGAATGATCCCTACGAGCAGTACTTC. Its translation is CASSIQNDPYEQYF.

The chain carries TRBV7-8 and TRBJ2-7, with 7 bases that match TRBD1. Germline V lookup: CDR1 SGHVS, CDR2 FQNEAQ. This CDR3 has 15 residues. V gave up 5 bases and J gave up 1 base; unmatched junction bases: 8. CDR3 protein: CASSIRRDSSYEQYF. The CDR3 DNA reads TGTGCCAGCAGCATTCGCCGGGACAGTTCCTACGAGCAGTACTTC.

The V and J genes are TRBV11-3 and TRBJ2-3, with no clear D. Germline assignment: CDR1 SGHNT and CDR2 YENEEA. The CDR3 loop spans 13 amino acids. Deletions cut 2 bases from V and 1 base from J, with 4 bases between. For the CDR3, the DNA is TGTGCCAGCAGCTTACAGGGCACAGATACGCAGTATTTT. Translation gives CASSLQGTDTQYF.

The chain carries TRBV5-1 and TRBJ2-5, with D maybe TRBD2 (5 bases). Germline lookup yields CDR1 SGHRS and CDR2 YFSETQ. The CDR3 runs to 13 residues. The V gene lost 5 bases and the J gene lost 2 bases, with 10 bases spanning the gap. CDR3 nucleotides: TGCGCCAGCAGGAGAGCGGTACAAGAGACCCAGTACTTC. The encoded protein is CASRRAVQETQYF.

On this clone: A read error may produce the germline difference seen at one junction end. The CDR3 region is CASSKSIRGTSTDTQYF. DNA of the CDR3: TGCGCCAGCAGTAAGTCGATTAGAGGGACTAGCACAGATACGCAGTATTTT. V gene TRBV10-1 combines with J gene TRBJ2-3; D is possibly TRBD2 (6 bases). This CDR3 spans 17 amino acids. In germline, CDR1 is WNHNN, CDR2 SYGVQD (reference sequence).

The gene calls are TRBV14 and TRBJ1-2; D perhaps matches TRBD1 (6 bases). CDR1 SGHDN and CDR2 FVKESK come from the germline V gene. Between the trimmed V and J ends, which lost 4 bases and 0 bases, there was a span of 6 bases. CDR3 length equals 13 residues. The CDR3 spells CASSRTANYGYTF. In DNA form, the CDR3 reads TGTGCCAGCAGCCGGACAGCTAACTATGGCTACACCTTC.

J is TRBJ2-7 and V is TRBV7-9; 10 positions match TRBD1. J gave up 5 bases and V 4 bases, and 2 bases lay outside the gene matches. The CDR3 runs 13 residues. The germline gives CDR1 SEHNR, CDR2 FQNEAQ (reference sequence). CDR3 amino acids: CASSSGTGDEQYF. The CDR3 coding sequence is TGTGCCAGCAGCTCCGGGACAGGGGACGAGCAGTACTTC. Drawing the rest from reference TRBV7-9 and TRBJ2-7, the complete variable domain is DTGVSQNPRHKITKRGQNVTFRCDPISEHNRLYWYRQTLGQGPEFLTYFQNEAQLEKSRLLSDRFSAERPKGSFSTLEIQRTEQGDSAMYLCASSSGTGDEQYFGPGTRLTVT.

J is TRBJ1-1 and V is TRBV18; D gene ambiguous. V gave up 1 base and J gave up 4 bases, with 10 bases separating them. The CDR3 is 14 amino acids. Germline CDR1 is KGHSH and CDR2 is LQKENI. DNA of the CDR3: TGTGCCAGCTCACCACTGAGGTTTAGCACTGAAGCTTTCTTT. Protein sequence: CASSPLRFSTEAFF.

The V call is TRBV28, the J call TRBJ1-5; D gene ambiguous. This CDR3 spans 13 amino acids. With 2 bases removed from V and 6 bases from J, the gap between germline ends came to 8 bases. Germline CDR1 MDHEN, CDR2 SYDVKM. The CDR3 loop is CASSLGTTQPQHF. CDR3 DNA sequence: TGTGCCAGCAGTTTAGGCACAACTCAGCCCCAGCATTTT.

The genes are TRBV7-8 and TRBJ2-5; 7 bases are a match to TRBD1. The length of the CDR3 is 15 residues. Germline assignment: CDR1 SGHVS and CDR2 FQNEAQ. V was clipped by 5 bases and J by 4 bases; unmatched bases: 10. The CDR3 DNA sequence: TGTGCCAGCAGCCTCGAGGGACAGTGGGGAGAGACCCAGTACTTC. Amino acid sequence: CASSLEGQWGETQYF.

The chain uses TRBV7-2 and TRBJ1-3, with D perhaps matching TRBD1 (5 bases). The V gene lost 0 bases and the J gene lost 3 bases, with 12 bases spanning the gap. Germline V lookup: CDR1 SGHTA, CDR2 FQGNSA. There are 16 residues in the CDR3. CDR3 sequence: CASSLATALGGNTIYF. The CDR3, as DNA: TGTGCCAGCAGCTTAGCGACAGCCTTGGGTGGAAACACCATATATTTT.

This rearrangement joins TRBV10-3 to TRBJ2-7; TRBD2 is a possible D gene (6 bases). Per germline, CDR1 ENHRY and CDR2 SYGVKD. The ends were cut back, 10 bases at V and 2 bases at J, with 15 bases in the middle. The CDR3 totals 13 residues. The CDR3 region is CATSGGVPYEQYF. CDR3 coding DNA: TGTGCCACCTCAGGCGGGGTTCCCTACGAGCAGTACTTC.

V usage is TRBV29-1 and J usage is TRBJ2-3, with 7 bases lining up with TRBD1. This CDR3 region has 13 residues. V lost 5 bases, J lost 4 bases, and 6 bases stayed unmatched. Germline lookup yields CDR1 SQVTM and CDR2 ANQGSEA. The CDR3 sequence is CSVTGQGADTQYF. Written as DNA, the CDR3 is TGCAGCGTTACCGGGCAGGGGGCAGATACGCAGTATTTT.